The 21 T cell receptor beta chains below come from one sample, sequenced in a study of CD8+CD57+ T cells in acquired aplastic anemia. CD8+CD57+ cell expansion had been shown by flow cytometry in patients chosen for sequencing. The template used for profiling TCR beta VDJ and CDR3 was genomic DNA. TCRdb re-called the reads with MiXCR, one entry per CDR3 protein. Here the sample spans about 240,000 distinct CDR3 sequences, about 44% being singletons. The specimen sequenced was sorted CD4+, CD8+, or CD8+CD57+ T cells (not recorded which) from PBMCs. The receptors originated from a human donor with aplastic anemia.

Comments on this clonotype: A much larger clone differs from this one at a single base, so this may be a read error. This chain links TRBV5-1 with TRBJ2-7, with 11 nucleotides matching TRBD1. The CDR3 contains 15 residues. Per the germline V gene, CDR1 is SGHRS and CDR2 is YFSETQ. CDR3 sequence (DNA): TGTGCCAGCAGCTTAGGGACAGGGGGGACGTCCGGGCAGTACTTC. It specifies CASSLGTGGTSGQYF.

This chain joins TRBV9 and TRBJ2-2; D is ambiguous. The V end was cut by 0 bases, the J end by 0 bases, with 15 bases between. The V gene's germline CDR1 is SGDLS and CDR2 YYNGEE. This CDR3 spans 18 amino acids. The CDR3 here is CASSVGPLGFSNTGELFF. DNA for the CDR3: TGTGCCAGCAGCGTAGGCCCCCTTGGCTTTTCGAACACCGGGGAGCTGTTTTTT.

The chain recombines TRBV11-2 with TRBJ2-5; 11 nucleotides match TRBD2. The CDR3 is 16 amino acids. J was trimmed by 4 bases and V by 6 bases; bases with no gene match: 10. Germline CDR1 is SGHAT and CDR2 is FQNNGV. In nucleotides, the CDR3 is TGTGCCAGCAGGGTAGCGGGGGGGGGGGTAGGAGAGACCCAGTACTTC. Its protein product is CASRVAGGGVGETQYF.

This clonotype turned up a few times. A much larger clonotype is one base distant, so this may be a read error. The V gene is TRBV20-1, the J gene TRBJ2-7, with D hard to call. This CDR3 contains 13 residues. Germline CDR1 DFQATT, CDR2 SNEGSKA (reference sequence). The V and J ends lost 3 bases and 3 bases respectively, with 12 bases between them. CDR3 residues: CSASNTRHYEQYF. The CDR3 region has the DNA TGCAGTGCTAGCAATACTCGGCACTACGAGCAGTACTTC.

V is TRBV10-3 and J is TRBJ2-5; D unresolved. CDR3 length: 12 amino acids. The V gene lost 7 bases and the J gene lost 2 bases, with 8 bases spanning the gap. Looked up from germline, CDR1 is ENHRY and CDR2 is SYGVKD. CDR3 sequence: CAITRTQETQYF. For the CDR3, the DNA is TGTGCCATCACGCGTACACAAGAGACCCAGTACTTC.

The chain recombines TRBV2 with TRBJ2-2; D uncertain. Trimming removed 2 bases from V and 5 bases from J, with 3 bases in between. The CDR3 totals 12 residues. Germline V lookup: CDR1 SNHLY, CDR2 FYNNEI. The CDR3 DNA reads as TGTGCCAGCAGTGAAAGGACCGGGGAGCTGTTTTTT. It encodes CASSERTGELFF.

The chain employs TRBV7-8 and TRBJ2-4, with unresolved D. Per the germline V gene, CDR1 is SGHVS and CDR2 is FQNEAQ. The CDR3 length is 10 residues. CDR3 loop: CAVGENIQYF. CDR3 bases: TGTGCTGTCGGCGAAAACATTCAGTACTTC.

This rearrangement joins TRBV7-8 to TRBJ2-5; 10 positions agree with TRBD2. This CDR3 has 15 residues. Trimming at V came to 1 base and at J to 5 bases, leaving 4 bases not matched to a gene. Germline assignment: CDR1 SGHVS and CDR2 FQNEAQ. CDR3 sequence: CASSLGAGGRETQYF. DNA for the CDR3: TGTGCCAGCAGCTTAGGAGCGGGGGGGAGGGAGACCCAGTACTTC.

Many counts were recorded for this clonotype. The V and J genes are TRBV7-8 and TRBJ2-3, with 9 bases fitting TRBD1. This CDR3 is built from 21 residues. Germline V gene data show CDR1 as SGHVS and CDR2 as FQNEAQ. Trimming removed 0 bases from V and 3 bases from J; junction bases left unmatched: 19. The CDR3 DNA is TGTGCCAGCAGCTTAGCGTGGGGGACAGGGACCGTATCTAAGCATACAGATACGCAGTATTTT. Its protein product is CASSLAWGTGTVSKHTDTQYF.

The CDR3 region has the DNA TGCAGTGCTTTAAGGGACAGCCAAAATCAGCCCCAGCATTTT. As protein: CSALRDSQNQPQHF. The chain uses TRBV20-1 and TRBJ1-5, with TRBD1 matching 7 bases. Per germline, CDR1 DFQATT and CDR2 SNEGSKA (reference sequence). There are 14 residues in the CDR3. Trimming took 5 bases from V and 4 from J; bases not matched to a gene: 8.

Only a few counts were recorded for this clonotype. The chain uses TRBV10-3 and TRBJ1-5, with unresolved D. The CDR3 covers 11 residues. V lost 7 bases and J lost 4, with 5 bases in between. Germline V gene data show CDR1 as ENHRY and CDR2 as SYGVKD. The chain's CDR3 is CAINNNQPQHF. As DNA, the CDR3 is TGTGCCATCAATAATAATCAGCCCCAGCATTTT.

V is TRBV2 and J is TRBJ2-1; D gene ambiguous. The CDR3 sequence is 15 residues long. Trimming removed 2 bases from V and 3 bases from J, with 11 bases in between. Per the germline V gene, CDR1 is SNHLY and CDR2 is FYNNEI. Here the CDR3 reads CASSEMDPVYNEQFF. Written as DNA, the CDR3 is TGTGCCAGCAGTGAAATGGACCCGGTCTACAATGAGCAGTTCTTC.

Comment on this clonotype: This clone may be a read error of a much larger clone one base away. The missing conserved phenylalanine or tryptophan at the end of this CDR3 makes a read error likely. The chain recombines TRBV6-1 with TRBJ2-1; D is possibly TRBD2 (6 bases). V dropped 1 base and J dropped 0 bases, with 7 bases sitting between them. The CDR3 spans 15 residues. Germline values: CDR1 MNHNS, CDR2 SASEGT. The CDR3 is CASSEEAGSYNEQFS. For the CDR3, the DNA is TGTGCCAGCAGTGAAGAAGCGGGCTCCTACAATGAGCAGTTCTCC.

In the case of this clonotype: A much larger clone lies a single base off, so this may be a read error. V and J are TRBV13 and TRBJ1-4, with a possible D match to TRBD1 (6 bases). Trimming took 8 bases from V and 5 from J, leaving 18 bases between them. CDR1 is PRHDT, CDR2 FYEKMQ, per germline (reference sequence). The CDR3 has 15 amino acids. The CDR3, as DNA: TGTGCCAGCGCCTTAGGGGGGACACTAAATGAAAAACTGTTTTTT. Translating gives CASALGGTLNEKLFF.

This clonotype was detected only a few times. This chain joins TRBV6-5 and TRBJ2-3, with a weak D call TRBD2 (5 bases). Germline V gene lookup returns CDR1 MNHEY and CDR2 SVGAGI. The CDR3 runs 12 residues. V lost 6 bases and J lost 2, with 6 bases in between. The DNA of the CDR3 is TGTGCCAGCAGCCGGGACACAGATACGCAGTATTTT. It encodes CASSRDTDTQYF.

This chain joins TRBV28 and TRBJ2-5; 9 positions match TRBD2. The CDR3 length is 15 residues. Germline-derived CDR1 and CDR2 are MDHEN and SYDVKM. Trimming cost V 7 bases and J 2 bases; bases outside gene matches: 8. CDR3 loop: CASKLAGTTQETQYF. CDR3 nucleotides: TGTGCCAGCAAGCTAGCGGGGACTACACAAGAGACCCAGTACTTC.

This clonotype was observed many times. The genes are TRBV27 and TRBJ1-6; D gene ambiguous. The CDR3 loop spans 15 amino acids. Trimming took 5 bases from V and 2 from J, leaving 10 bases between them. The germline gives CDR1 MNHEY, CDR2 SMNVEV (reference sequence). The CDR3 DNA follows: TGTGCCAGCAGTCCGCCATTCACCTATAATTCACCCCTCCACTTT. It is translated as CASSPPFTYNSPLHF.

The J gene is TRBJ2-5, the V gene TRBV6-5; tentative D call: TRBD1 (5 bases). This CDR3 is built from 15 residues. CDR1 and CDR2 (germline): MNHEY, SVGAGI. V lost 7 bases and J 2 bases, leaving 17 bases between the germline ends. The CDR3 bases are TGTGCCAGCACCTCTTGGGGCAGTCTTCAAGAGACCCAGTACTTC. Its translation is CASTSWGSLQETQYF.

This clonotype showed up many times. The CDR3 is CAISETDSYGYTF. DNA for the CDR3: TGTGCCATCAGTGAGACGGACAGCTATGGCTACACCTTC. The rearrangement uses TRBV10-3 and TRBJ1-2; tentatively, D is TRBD1 (6 bases). The length of the CDR3 is 13 residues. Germline CDR1 reads ENHRY; CDR2 reads SYGVKD. The ends were cut back, 2 bases at V and 4 bases at J, with 8 bases in the middle.

The CDR3 sequence is CASSEVVFTDTQYF. In DNA, the CDR3 is TGTGCCAGCAGTGAGGTAGTCTTCACAGATACGCAGTATTTT. This rearrangement joins TRBV2 to TRBJ2-3; unclear D gene. Between the trimmed V and J ends, which lost 3 bases and 2 bases, there was a span of 9 bases. Germline V gene lookup returns CDR1 SNHLY and CDR2 FYNNEI. The CDR3 totals 14 residues.

The chain uses TRBV11-1 and TRBJ2-4; D possibly corresponds to TRBD1 (6 bases). This CDR3 region has 15 residues. The germline gives CDR1 SGHAT, CDR2 FQDESV (reference sequence). Trimming cost V 1 base and J 0 bases, with 7 bases left between them. The CDR3 loop is CASSLGQVAKNIQYF. The DNA for the CDR3 is TGTGCCAGCAGCTTAGGACAGGTAGCCAAAAACATTCAGTACTTC. The variable domain in full, with the rest retrieved from reference TRBV11-1 and TRBJ2-4, is EAEVAQSPRYKITEKSQAVAFWCDPISGHATLYWYRQILGQGPELLVQFQDESVVDDSQLPKDRFSAERLKGVDSTLKIQPAELGDSAMYLCASSLGQVAKNIQYFGAGTRLSVL.